This TCR beta chain was observed in a study of shared clonotypes between healthy human individuals. Study-level findings and limits: It was observed that approximately 5% of naive CD4 clonotypes were shared across several donors.

Trimming shortened V by 0 bases and J by 6 bases, and 11 bases separated the two germline ends. This CDR3 spans 14 amino acids. CDR1 and CDR2 (germline): SGHRS, YFSETQ. About this clone: No antigen is known for it.

For each subset, genomic DNA was distributed in equal portions over several immunoSEQ plates. Sorted-subset replicate PCRs used around 200 ng of genomic DNA. This amount corresponded to 25,000 to 30,000 T cell genomes. Profiled with immunoSEQ multiplex PCR; TCRdb holds only in-frame clones, not every one. The table shows approximately 500,000 clones, with almost 97% occurring only once. This chain uses TRBV5-1 with TRBJ2-3; possible D gene TRBD2, 5 bases. Input material: naive CD4+ T cells sorted from blood. The sample's subset: CD45RA+ positively selected. The source of this sequence is a woman aged 25-40 years in good health. The CDR3 reads CASSLGGPADTQYF. In DNA form, the CDR3 reads TGCGCCAGCAGCTTGGGCGGGCCAGCGGATACGCAGTATTTT.